This TCR beta chain was sequenced during a study of cytomegalovirus exposure and HLA in healthy donors. Study outcomes and limitations: Association of some 18,000 TCR beta sequences with HLA alleles was found at 0.05 false discovery rate in a later analysis.

After removal of 1 base from V and 4 bases from J, the junction contained 3 bases not matched to a gene. The germline V gene has CDR1 LNHDA and CDR2 SQIVND (reference sequence). This CDR3 region has 14 residues. 13 Jbeta primers and 60 Vbeta primers were used for the PCR. Data came from immunoSEQ multiplex PCR; TCRdb stores just in-frame clones and leaves some out. The sample contains 150,000 to 200,000 clones, 80% to 90% of which appear only once. Of note for this clone: The antigen is unknown.

The chain links TRBV19 to TRBJ1-2; 7 bases are a match to TRBD1. The receptor was isolated from a middle-aged man in good health and CMV-seropositive. Sequencing input: PBMCs. CDR3 residues: CASSIGGQFYGYTF. The CDR3 DNA is TGTGCCAGTAGTATAGGGGGACAGTTCTATGGCTACACCTTC.